This T cell receptor beta chain was obtained from a study of shared clonotypes between healthy human individuals. About the research overall: Donors, aged 18 to 49, were a couple of women and a few men.

Germline lookup yields CDR1 MGHRA and CDR2 YSYEKL. The CDR3 consists of 13 residues. The V gene lost 5 bases and the J gene lost 6 bases, with 12 bases spanning the gap. TCRdb keeps only in-frame clones here, not all; method: immunoSEQ multiplex PCR. The sample consists of about 1.1 million clones, 70% to 80% of them appearing once. The split of CD4+ cells yielded CD45RA+ naive and CD45RA-negative memory subsets. The sequencing sample was made of memory CD4+ T cells from PBMCs. Specified subset: CD45RA-negative fraction. V is TRBV4-1 and J is TRBJ2-3; perhaps TRBD1 as D (6 bases). This receptor was identified in a man between 18 and 29 years old in good health. Some clones in this sample may be carry-over from other donors' samples. In DNA, the CDR3 is TGCGCCAGCAGCAAGGGGGACGGCGATACGCAGTATTTT. Translation gives CASSKGDGDTQYF.